The 6 T cell receptor beta chains given below trace back to one sample, sequenced in a study of T-cell reconstitution after alpha-beta-depleted transplantation in children. Using unique molecular identifiers, the investigators prepared the TCRbeta library. TCRdb re-derived calls from the PCR reads in MiXCR, one entry per CDR3 protein. The profile shows around 240,000 distinct CDR3 sequences, 8.2% of them singletons. The sequencing used PBMCs, mostly from graft donor cells, collected 180 days after TCRalphabeta/CD19-depleted stem cell transplant. The origin of the receptors is a male patient under 18 who had a stem cell transplant for acute lymphoblastic leukemia, so the T cells may come from the graft donor.

The rearrangement joins TRBV20-1 to TRBJ2-3; D call uncertain. Per the germline V gene, CDR1 is DFQATT and CDR2 is SNEGSKA (reference sequence). The CDR3 has 13 amino acids. Between the trimmed V and J ends, which lost 3 bases and 0 bases, there was a span of 7 bases. As DNA, the CDR3 is TGCAGTGCTAGGAAGTCCAGCACAGATACGCAGTATTTT. This codes for CSARKSSTDTQYF.

This clonotype was seen more than once but under ten times. The chain combines TRBV29-1 with TRBJ2-1; maybe TRBD2 (5 bases). The V gene lost 4 bases and the J gene lost 0 bases, with 13 bases spanning the gap. The germline CDR1 and CDR2 sequences are SQVTM and ANQGSEA. This CDR3 region has 15 residues. The DNA for the CDR3 is TGCAGCGTTGGGAGGAGACTCAGCTCCTACAATGAGCAGTTCTTC. It encodes CSVGRRLSSYNEQFF.

At least ten counts were recorded for this clonotype. The chain uses TRBV5-1 and TRBJ2-1, with 10 bases lining up with TRBD2. Germline V gene sequence: CDR1 SGHRS, CDR2 YFSETQ. Trimming cost V 0 bases and J 8 bases; bases outside gene matches: 5. The CDR3 has 15 residues. Here the CDR3 DNA reads TGCGCCAGCAGCTTGGTATCTAGCGGGGGTCATGAGCAGTTCTTC. Translation: CASSLVSSGGHEQFF.

This clonotype showed up many times. The chain employs TRBV7-9 and TRBJ2-7; D unresolved. The V end was cut by 4 bases, the J end by 2 bases, with 9 bases between. The CDR3 is made up of 13 amino acids. Per the germline V gene, CDR1 is SEHNR and CDR2 is FQNEAQ (reference sequence). The CDR3 loop is CASSSDGTYEQYF. The CDR3, as DNA: TGTGCCAGCAGCTCGGACGGTACCTACGAGCAGTACTTC.

This clonotype has a count of ten or more. This chain uses TRBV4-2 with TRBJ2-7; 8 positions agree with TRBD1. Germline V gives CDR1 LGHNA, CDR2 YNFKEQ. The CDR3 totals 14 residues. After removal of 2 bases from V and 1 base from J, the junction contained 1 base not matched to a gene. The CDR3 DNA reads as TGTGCCAGCAGCCAACGGGACAGGTCCTACGAGCAGTACTTC. Residues: CASSQRDRSYEQYF.

The table lists this clonotype with many counts. The chain recombines TRBV24-1 with TRBJ2-1; the D gene is possibly TRBD1 (6 bases). The V and J ends lost 4 bases and 0 bases respectively, with 12 bases between them. This CDR3 spans 16 amino acids. CDR1 is KGHDR, CDR2 SFDVKD, per germline. CDR3 protein: CATSEADRSSYNEQFF. DNA of the CDR3: TGTGCCACCAGTGAGGCTGACAGGAGCTCCTACAATGAGCAGTTCTTC.